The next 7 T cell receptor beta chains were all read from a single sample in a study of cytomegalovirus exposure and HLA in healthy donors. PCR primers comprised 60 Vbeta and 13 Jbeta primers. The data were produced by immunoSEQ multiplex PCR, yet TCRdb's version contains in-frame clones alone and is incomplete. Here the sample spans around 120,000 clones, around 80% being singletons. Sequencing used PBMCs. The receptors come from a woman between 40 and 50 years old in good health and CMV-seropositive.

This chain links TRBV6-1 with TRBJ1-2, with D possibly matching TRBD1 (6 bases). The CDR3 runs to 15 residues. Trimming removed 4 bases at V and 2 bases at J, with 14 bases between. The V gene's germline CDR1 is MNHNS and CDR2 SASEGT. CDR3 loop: CASSGETGKNYGYTF. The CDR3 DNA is TGTGCCAGCAGTGGCGAGACAGGAAAAAACTATGGCTACACCTTC.

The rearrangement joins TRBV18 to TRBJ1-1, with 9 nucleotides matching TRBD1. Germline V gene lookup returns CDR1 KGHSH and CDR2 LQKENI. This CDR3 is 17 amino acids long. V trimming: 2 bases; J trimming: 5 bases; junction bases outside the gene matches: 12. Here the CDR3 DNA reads TGTGCCAGCTCACCAAAGTCAACAGGGGGCAGAGGGACTGAAGCTTTCTTT. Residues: CASSPKSTGGRGTEAFF.

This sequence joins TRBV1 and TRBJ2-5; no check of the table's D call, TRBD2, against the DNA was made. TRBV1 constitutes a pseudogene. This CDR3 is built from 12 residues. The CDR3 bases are TGCGGGGGTAGCGGGAGAGCGGAGACCCAGTACTTC. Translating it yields CGGSGRAETQYF.

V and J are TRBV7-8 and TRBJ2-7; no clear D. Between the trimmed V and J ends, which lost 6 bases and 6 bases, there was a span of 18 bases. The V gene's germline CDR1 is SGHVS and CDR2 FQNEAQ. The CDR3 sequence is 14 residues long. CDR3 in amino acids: CASRPALKHPEQYF. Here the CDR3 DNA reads TGTGCCAGCAGACCGGCACTAAAGCACCCCGAGCAGTACTTC.

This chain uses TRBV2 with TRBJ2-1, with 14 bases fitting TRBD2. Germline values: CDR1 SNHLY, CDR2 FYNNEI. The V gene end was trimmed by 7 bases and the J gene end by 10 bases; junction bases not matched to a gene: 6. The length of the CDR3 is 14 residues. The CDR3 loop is CASIGLAGGGEQFF. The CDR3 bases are TGTGCCAGCATCGGACTAGCGGGGGGTGGGGAGCAGTTCTTC.

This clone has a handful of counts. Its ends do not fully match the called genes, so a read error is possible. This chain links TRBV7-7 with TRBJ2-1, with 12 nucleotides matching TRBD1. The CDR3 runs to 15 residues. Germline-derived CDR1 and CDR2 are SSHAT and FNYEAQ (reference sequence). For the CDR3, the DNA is TGTGCTAGCAGTCCGGGACAGGGGGCAGACAATGAGCAGTTCTTC. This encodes CASSPGQGADNEQFF.

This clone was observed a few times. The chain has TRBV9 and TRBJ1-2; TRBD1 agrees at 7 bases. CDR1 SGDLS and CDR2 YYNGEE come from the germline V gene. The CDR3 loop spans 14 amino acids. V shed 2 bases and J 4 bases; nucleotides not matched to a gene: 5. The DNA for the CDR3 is TGTGCCAGCAGCGTGCAGGGGGATACCTATGGCTACACCTTC. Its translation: CASSVQGDTYGYTF.